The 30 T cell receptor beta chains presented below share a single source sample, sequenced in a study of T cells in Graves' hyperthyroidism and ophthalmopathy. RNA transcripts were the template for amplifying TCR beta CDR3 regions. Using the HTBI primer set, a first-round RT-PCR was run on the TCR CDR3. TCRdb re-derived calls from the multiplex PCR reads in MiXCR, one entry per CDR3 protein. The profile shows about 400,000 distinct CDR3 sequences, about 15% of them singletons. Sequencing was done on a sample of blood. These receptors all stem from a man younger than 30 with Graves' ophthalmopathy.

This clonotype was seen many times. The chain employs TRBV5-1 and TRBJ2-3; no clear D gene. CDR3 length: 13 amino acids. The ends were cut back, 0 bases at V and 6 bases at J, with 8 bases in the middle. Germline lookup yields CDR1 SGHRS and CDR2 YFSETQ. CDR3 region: CASSLVTKDTQYF. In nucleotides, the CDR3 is TGCGCCAGCAGCTTGGTTACGAAGGATACGCAGTATTTT.

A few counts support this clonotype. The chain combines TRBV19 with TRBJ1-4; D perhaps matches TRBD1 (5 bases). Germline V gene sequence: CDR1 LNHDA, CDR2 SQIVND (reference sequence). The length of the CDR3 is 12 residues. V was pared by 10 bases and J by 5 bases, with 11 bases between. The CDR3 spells CATRDLNEKLFF. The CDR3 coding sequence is TGTGCCACCCGGGACCTAAATGAAAAACTGTTTTTT. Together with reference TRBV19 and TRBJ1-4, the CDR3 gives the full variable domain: DGGITQSPKYLFRKEGQNVTLSCEQNLNHDAMYWYRQDPGQGLRLIYYSQIVNDFQKGDIAEGYSVSREKKESFPLTVTSAQKNPTAFYLCATRDLNEKLFFGSGTQLSVL.

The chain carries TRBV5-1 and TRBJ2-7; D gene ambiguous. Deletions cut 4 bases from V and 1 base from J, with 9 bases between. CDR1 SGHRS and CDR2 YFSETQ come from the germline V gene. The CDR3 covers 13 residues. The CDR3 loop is CASSGTESYEQYF. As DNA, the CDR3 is TGCGCCAGCAGCGGCACAGAATCCTACGAGCAGTACTTC.

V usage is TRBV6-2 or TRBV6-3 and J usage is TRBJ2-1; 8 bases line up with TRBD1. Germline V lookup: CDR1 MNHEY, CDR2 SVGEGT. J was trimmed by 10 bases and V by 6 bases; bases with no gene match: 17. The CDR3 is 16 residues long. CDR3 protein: CASSATPGQVIQEQFF. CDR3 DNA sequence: TGTGCCAGCAGCGCAACCCCGGGACAGGTGATTCAGGAGCAGTTCTTC.

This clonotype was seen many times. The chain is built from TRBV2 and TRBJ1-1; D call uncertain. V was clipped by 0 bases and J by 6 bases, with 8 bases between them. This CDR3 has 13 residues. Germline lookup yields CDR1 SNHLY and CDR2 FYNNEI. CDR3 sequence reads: CASSEALGPEAFF. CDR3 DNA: TGTGCCAGCAGTGAAGCGCTGGGTCCTGAAGCTTTCTTT.

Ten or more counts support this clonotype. CDR3 sequence reads: CASSLFAPGSSYNEQFF. In DNA form, the CDR3 reads TGTGCCAGCAGTTTATTCGCGCCAGGGAGCTCCTACAATGAGCAGTTCTTC. The chain joins TRBV27 to TRBJ2-1, with D perhaps assigned TRBD1 or TRBD2 (5 bases each). V lost 1 base to trimming and J lost 0 bases, with 13 bases between them. CDR3 length: 17 amino acids. Germline CDR1 and CDR2: MNHEY and SMNVEV (reference sequence).

The CDR3 sequence is CASSLQGAETQYF. CDR3 sequence (DNA): TGTGCCAGTAGTTTACAGGGAGCAGAGACCCAGTACTTC. The chain joins TRBV19 to TRBJ2-5; possible D gene TRBD1, 6 bases. The V gene's germline CDR1 is LNHDA and CDR2 SQIVND (reference sequence). The CDR3 consists of 13 residues. The V gene lost 5 bases and the J gene lost 4 bases, with 11 bases spanning the gap.

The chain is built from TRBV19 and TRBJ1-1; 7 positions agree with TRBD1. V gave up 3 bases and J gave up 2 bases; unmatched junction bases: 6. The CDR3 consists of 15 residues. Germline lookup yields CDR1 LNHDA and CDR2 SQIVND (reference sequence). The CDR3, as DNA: TGTGCCAGTAGTATCCCGGACAGGATAAACACTGAAGCTTTCTTT. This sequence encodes CASSIPDRINTEAFF.

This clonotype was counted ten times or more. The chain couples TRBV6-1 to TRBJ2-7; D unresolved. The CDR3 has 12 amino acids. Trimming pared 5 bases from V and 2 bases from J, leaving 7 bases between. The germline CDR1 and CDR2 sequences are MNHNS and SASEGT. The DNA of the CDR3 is TGTGCCAGCAGTAGCAGAACCTACGAGCAGTACTTC. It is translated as CASSSRTYEQYF.

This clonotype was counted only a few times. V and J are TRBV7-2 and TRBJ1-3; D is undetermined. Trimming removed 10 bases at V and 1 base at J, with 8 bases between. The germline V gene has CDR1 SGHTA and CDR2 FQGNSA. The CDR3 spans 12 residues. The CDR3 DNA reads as TGTGCCACTTCAAAATCTGGAAACACCATATATTTT. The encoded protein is CATSKSGNTIYF.

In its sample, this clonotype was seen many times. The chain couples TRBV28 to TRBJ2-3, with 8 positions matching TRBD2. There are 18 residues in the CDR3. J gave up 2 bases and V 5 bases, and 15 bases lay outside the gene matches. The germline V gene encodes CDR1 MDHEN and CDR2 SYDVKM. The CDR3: CASSQTPIGSGITDTQYF. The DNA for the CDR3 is TGTGCCAGCAGTCAAACCCCTATAGGTAGCGGGATCACAGATACGCAGTATTTT.

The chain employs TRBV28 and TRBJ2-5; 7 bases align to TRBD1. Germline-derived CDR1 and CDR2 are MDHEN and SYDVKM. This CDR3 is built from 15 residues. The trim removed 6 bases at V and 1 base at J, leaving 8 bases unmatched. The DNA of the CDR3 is TGTGCCAGCAGACAACCCGACAGGGCCCAAGAGACCCAGTACTTC. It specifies CASRQPDRAQETQYF.

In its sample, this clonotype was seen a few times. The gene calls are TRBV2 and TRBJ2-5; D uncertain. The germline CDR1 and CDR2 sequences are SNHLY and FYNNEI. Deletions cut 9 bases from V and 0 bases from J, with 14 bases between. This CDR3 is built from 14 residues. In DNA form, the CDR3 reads TGTGCCAGTGGACCCGGCGAGTACCAAGAGACCCAGTACTTC. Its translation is CASGPGEYQETQYF.

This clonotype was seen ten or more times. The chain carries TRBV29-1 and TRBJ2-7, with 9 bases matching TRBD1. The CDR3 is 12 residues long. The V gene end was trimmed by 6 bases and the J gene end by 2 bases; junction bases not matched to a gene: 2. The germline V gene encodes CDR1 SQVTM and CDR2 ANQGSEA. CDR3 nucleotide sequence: TGCAGCGTGGGACAGGGCACCTACGAGCAGTACTTC. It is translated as CSVGQGTYEQYF.

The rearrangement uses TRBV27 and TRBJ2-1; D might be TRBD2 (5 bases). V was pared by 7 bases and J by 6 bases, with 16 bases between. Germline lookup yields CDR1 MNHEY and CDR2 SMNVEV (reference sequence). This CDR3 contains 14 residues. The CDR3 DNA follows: TGTGCCAGCAAACAGAGCGGTACGGGCAATGAGCAGTTCTTC. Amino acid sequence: CASKQSGTGNEQFF.

This CDR3 is CATREGGPPYNEQFF. In nucleotides, the CDR3 is TGCGCCACCCGGGAGGGAGGCCCTCCCTACAATGAGCAGTTCTTC. The rearrangement uses TRBV5-1 and TRBJ2-1; the match to TRBD2 covers 8 bases. Germline lookup yields CDR1 SGHRS and CDR2 YFSETQ. The CDR3 totals 15 residues. V trimming: 9 bases; J trimming: 2 bases; junction bases outside the gene matches: 10.

Written as DNA, the CDR3 is TGTGCCAGCAGCTTGGACGTCGCCGGGGAGCTGTTTTTT. This sequence encodes CASSLDVAGELFF. The rearrangement joins TRBV11-3 to TRBJ2-2; D is unclear. CDR1 and CDR2 from the germline V gene are SGHNT and YENEEA. V shed 3 bases and J shed 6 bases, with 8 bases lying between them. The CDR3 consists of 13 residues.

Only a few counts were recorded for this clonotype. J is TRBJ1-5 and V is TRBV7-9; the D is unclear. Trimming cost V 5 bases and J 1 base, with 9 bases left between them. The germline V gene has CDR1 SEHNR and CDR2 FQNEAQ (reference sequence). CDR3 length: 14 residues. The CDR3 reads CASSGPRSNQPQHF. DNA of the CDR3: TGTGCCAGCAGCGGACCACGAAGCAATCAGCCCCAGCATTTT.

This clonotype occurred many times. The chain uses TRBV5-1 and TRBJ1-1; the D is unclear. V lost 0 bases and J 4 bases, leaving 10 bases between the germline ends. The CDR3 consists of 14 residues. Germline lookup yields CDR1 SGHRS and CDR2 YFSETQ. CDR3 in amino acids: CASSLAPASTEAFF. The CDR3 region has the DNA TGCGCCAGCAGCTTGGCTCCCGCGAGCACTGAAGCTTTCTTT.

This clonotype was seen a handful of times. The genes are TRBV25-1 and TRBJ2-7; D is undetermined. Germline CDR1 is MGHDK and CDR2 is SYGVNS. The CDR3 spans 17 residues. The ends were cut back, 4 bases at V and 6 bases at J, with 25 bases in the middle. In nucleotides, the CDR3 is TGTGCCAGCAGTGGCCCGACCCGGACGGCGCCGGTCCTCGAGCAGTACTTC. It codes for CASSGPTRTAPVLEQYF.

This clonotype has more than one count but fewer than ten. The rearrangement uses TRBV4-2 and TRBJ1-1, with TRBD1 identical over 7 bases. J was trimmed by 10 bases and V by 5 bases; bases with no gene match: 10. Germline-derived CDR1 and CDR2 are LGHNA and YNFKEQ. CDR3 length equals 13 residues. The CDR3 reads CASSYRDRQIAFF. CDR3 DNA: TGTGCCAGCAGCTACCGGGACAGACAGATAGCTTTCTTT.

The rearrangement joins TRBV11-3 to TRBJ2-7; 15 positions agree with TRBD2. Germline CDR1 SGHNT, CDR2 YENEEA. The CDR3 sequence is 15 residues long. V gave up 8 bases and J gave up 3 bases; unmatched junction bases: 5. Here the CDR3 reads CASSGLAGGDYEQYF. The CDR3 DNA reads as TGTGCCAGCTCTGGACTAGCGGGAGGGGACTACGAGCAGTACTTC.

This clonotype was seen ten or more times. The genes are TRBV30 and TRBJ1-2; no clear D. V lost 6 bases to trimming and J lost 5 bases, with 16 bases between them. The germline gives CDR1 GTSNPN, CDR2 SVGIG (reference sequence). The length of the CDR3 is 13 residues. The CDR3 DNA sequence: TGTGCCTGCGGTGCGTCAGGAGCTTATGGCTACACCTTC. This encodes CACGASGAYGYTF. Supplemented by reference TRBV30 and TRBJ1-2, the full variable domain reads SQTIHQWPATLVQPVGSPLSLECTVEGTSNPNLYWYRQAAGRGLQLLFYSVGIGQISSEVPQNLSASRPQDRQFILSSKKLLLSDSGFYLCACGASGAYGYTFGSGTRLTVV.

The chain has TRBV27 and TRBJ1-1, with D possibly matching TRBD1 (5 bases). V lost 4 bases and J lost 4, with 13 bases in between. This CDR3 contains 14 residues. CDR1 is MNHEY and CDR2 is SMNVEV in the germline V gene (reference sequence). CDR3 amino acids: CASSSAGQSTEAFF. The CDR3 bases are TGTGCCAGCAGTTCCGCAGGGCAGAGCACTGAAGCTTTCTTT.

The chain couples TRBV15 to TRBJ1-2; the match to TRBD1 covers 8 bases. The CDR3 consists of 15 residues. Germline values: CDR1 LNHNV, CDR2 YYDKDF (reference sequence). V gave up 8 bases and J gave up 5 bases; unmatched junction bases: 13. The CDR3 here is CATGGLQGVPYGYTF. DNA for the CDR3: TGTGCCACCGGAGGGTTACAGGGGGTTCCATATGGCTACACCTTC.

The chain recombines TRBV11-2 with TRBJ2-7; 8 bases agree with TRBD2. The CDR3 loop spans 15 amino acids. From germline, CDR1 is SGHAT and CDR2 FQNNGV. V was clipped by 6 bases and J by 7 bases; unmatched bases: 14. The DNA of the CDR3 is TGTGCCAGCAGGACGGGAGGGTCGGGGTTTTGGGAGCAGTACTTC. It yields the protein CASRTGGSGFWEQYF. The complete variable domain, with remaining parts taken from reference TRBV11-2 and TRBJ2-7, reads EAGVAQSPRYKIIEKRQSVAFWCNPISGHATLYWYQQILGQGPKLLIQFQNNGVVDDSQLPKDRFSAERLKGVDSTLKIQPAKLEDSAVYLCASRTGGSGFWEQYFGPGTRLTVT.

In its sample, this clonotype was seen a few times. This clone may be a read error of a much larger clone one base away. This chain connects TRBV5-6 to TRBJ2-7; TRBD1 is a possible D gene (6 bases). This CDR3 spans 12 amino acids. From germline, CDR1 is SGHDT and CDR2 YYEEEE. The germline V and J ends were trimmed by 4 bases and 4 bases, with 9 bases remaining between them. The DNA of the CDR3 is TGTGCCAGCAGCGTCACAGGGTACGAGCAGTACTTC. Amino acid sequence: CASSVTGYEQYF.

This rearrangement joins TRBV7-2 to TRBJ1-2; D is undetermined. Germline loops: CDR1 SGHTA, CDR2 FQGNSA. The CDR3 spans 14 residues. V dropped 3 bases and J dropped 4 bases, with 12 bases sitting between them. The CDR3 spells CASSFNGRGYGYTF. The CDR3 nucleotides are TGTGCCAGCAGCTTCAATGGGCGAGGCTATGGCTACACCTTC.

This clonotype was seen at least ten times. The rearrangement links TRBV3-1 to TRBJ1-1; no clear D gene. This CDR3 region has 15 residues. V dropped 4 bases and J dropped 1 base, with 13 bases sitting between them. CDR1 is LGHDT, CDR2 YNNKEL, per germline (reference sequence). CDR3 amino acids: CASSLEGVGNTEAFF. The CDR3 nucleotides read TGTGCCAGCAGCCTGGAGGGCGTGGGGAACACTGAAGCTTTCTTT.

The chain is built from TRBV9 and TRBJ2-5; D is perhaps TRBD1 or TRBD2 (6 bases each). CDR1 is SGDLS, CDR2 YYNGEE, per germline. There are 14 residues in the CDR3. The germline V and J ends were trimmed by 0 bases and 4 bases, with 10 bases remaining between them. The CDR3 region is CASSVEGGGETQYF. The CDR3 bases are TGTGCCAGCAGCGTAGAGGGGGGCGGAGAGACCCAGTACTTC.